A single sample gave rise to the 20 T cell receptor beta chains below, sequenced in a study of T cells in women clearing cervical HPV infection. Assay: immunoSEQ multiplex PCR; the TCRdb copy retains only in-frame clones and omits some. In all, the sample yields 20,000 or so clones. Sequenced material: blood buffy coat. These receptors were taken from a woman aged 18-69 years with a cervical HPV16 infection that either progressed to CIN3+ or cleared (not recorded which).

Details on this clone: Sequencing ends 3 residues short of the CDR3 end; the germline J gene provides the rest. The chain employs TRBV3-1 (or the pseudogene TRBV3-2) and TRBJ1-1, with 10 bases lining up with TRBD1. CDR1 is LGHDT, CDR2 YNNKEL, per germline (reference sequence). The CDR3 spans 15 residues. V gave up 3 bases and J gave up 5 bases; unmatched junction bases: 6. CDR3 sequence reads: CASSQTGGARTEAFF. The CDR3 DNA, read in part, is TGTGCCAGCAGCCAGACAGGGGGCGCAAGGACTGAA.

With regard to this clone: The sequenced fragment ends 3 residues before the CDR3 boundary, so the rest is inferred from the germline J gene. The chain employs TRBV7-8 and TRBJ2-5; 10 nucleotides align to TRBD2. V trimming: 4 bases; J trimming: 2 bases; junction bases outside the gene matches: 10. The CDR3 is 17 amino acids. The germline V gene has CDR1 SGHVS and CDR2 FQNEAQ. CDR3 DNA, as far as it was read: TGTGCCAGCAGCTCTTCAGAGGTAGCGGGAGGTCAAGAGACC. Residues: CASSSSEVAGGQET. The entire CDR3 reads CASSSSEVAGGQETQYF.

Concerning this clone itself: The read terminates 3 residues before the CDR3 end, so the remaining end is supplied by the germline J gene. V is TRBV2 and J is TRBJ2-7; D perhaps matches TRBD2 (6 bases). The CDR3 covers 15 residues. Germline loops: CDR1 SNHLY, CDR2 FYNNEI. The germline V and J ends were trimmed by 6 bases and 2 bases, with 17 bases remaining between them. The covered CDR3 bases are TGTGCCAGCAGCGGTGGTACTAGCAACCCCTACGAG. This sequence encodes CASSGGTSNPYE. The whole CDR3 region reads CASSGGTSNPYEQYF.

Concerning this clone itself: The sequence runs out 3 residues before the end of the CDR3; the remainder is reconstructed from the germline J gene. The chain joins TRBV5-6 to TRBJ1-2; D not certain. Trimming removed 7 bases from V and 0 bases from J, with 7 bases in between. The CDR3 totals 12 residues. Per germline, CDR1 SGHDT and CDR2 YYEEEE. Incomplete CDR3 DNA: TGTGCCAGCGGTACAACTAACTATGGC. It specifies CASGTTNYG. The complete CDR3 sequence is CASGTTNYGYTF.

Incomplete CDR3 DNA: TGTGCCAGCAGCTTGGTACTAGGAGAGCAC. Encoded protein: CASSLVLGEH. The complete CDR3 reads CASSLVLGEHYTF. The chain links TRBV5-4 to TRBJ1-2; D not resolved. The CDR3 end falls 3 residues outside the read, so it is completed with the germline J gene. Germline values: CDR1 SGHNT, CDR2 YYREEE (reference sequence). There are 13 residues in the CDR3.

Concerning this clone itself: Read sequence stops 3 residues before the CDR3 end, and the germline J gene provides the missing end. This sequence joins TRBV18 and TRBJ1-2, with 7 bases matching TRBD1. Losses at the gene ends were 2 bases for V and 2 bases for J; bases not matched to a gene: 5. The CDR3 totals 15 residues. CDR1 and CDR2 (germline): KGHSH, LQKENI. The CDR3 here is CASSPAGGLNYGYTF. The sequenced part of the CDR3 DNA is TGTGCCAGCTCACCAGCAGGGGGTCTCAACTATGGC.

A remark on this clone: Read coverage stops 3 residues before the CDR3 terminus; the germline J gene supplies the remainder. The rearrangement uses TRBV20-1 and TRBJ1-5, with D possibly matching TRBD1 (5 bases). Trimming removed 3 bases from V and 3 bases from J, with 15 bases in between. Germline-derived CDR1 and CDR2 are DFQATT and SNEGSKA (reference sequence). CDR3 size: 15 residues. The CDR3 region is CSASASQAPNQPQHF. CDR3 bases read: TGCAGTGCTAGCGCCTCACAGGCCCCCAATCAGCCC.

On this clone: Read coverage stops 3 residues before the CDR3 terminus; the germline J gene supplies the remainder. This chain links TRBV2 with TRBJ1-6; TRBD1 matches at 8 bases. Germline-derived CDR1 and CDR2 are SNHLY and FYNNEI. The CDR3 length is 17 residues. V dropped 6 bases and J dropped 5; count of bases not matched to a gene: 12. The CDR3 sequence is CASSRQGSVQDNSPLHF. The part of the CDR3 DNA that was read is TGTGCCAGCAGCAGACAGGGGTCCGTTCAAGATAATTCACCC. The full variable domain, completed using reference TRBV2 and TRBJ1-6, is EPEVTQTPSHQVTQMGQEVILRCVPISNHLYFYWYRQILGQKVEFLVSFYNNEISEKSEIFDDQFSVERPDGSNFTLKIRSTKLEDSAMYFCASSRQGSVQDNSPLHFGNGTRLTVT.

Considering frequency, this clone is medium-sized. The read terminates 3 residues ahead of where the CDR3 ends, so the germline J gene completes it. This rearrangement joins TRBV18 to TRBJ2-3, with 11 bases that match TRBD2. Germline lookup yields CDR1 KGHSH and CDR2 LQKENI. The CDR3 is 16 amino acids. Trimming took 1 base from V and 4 from J; bases not matched to a gene: 4. The chain's CDR3 is CASSPLMGLAADTQYF. The sequenced part of the CDR3 DNA is TGTGCCAGCTCACCACTCATGGGACTAGCGGCAGATACG. Looking up the rest from reference TRBV18 and TRBJ2-3 gives the full variable domain: NAGVMQNPRHLVRRRGQEARLRCSPMKGHSHVYWYRQLPEEGLKFMVYLQKENIIDESGMPKERFSAEFPKEGPSILRIQQVVRGDSAAYFCASSPLMGLAADTQYFGPGTRLTVL.

In the case of this clone: The read is 3 residues too short to cover the CDR3 end, so that end is filled in from the germline J gene. The chain joins TRBV7-8 to TRBJ2-3; 8 bases line up with TRBD1. The CDR3 is 14 amino acids. The germline V gene encodes CDR1 SGHVS and CDR2 FQNEAQ. With 6 bases clipped from V and 5 bases from J, the junction kept 7 bases outside the gene matches. The covered CDR3 bases are TGTGCCAGCAGATGGACAGGGCGAGGAGATACG. Its translation: CASRWTGRGDT. The whole CDR3 protein reads CASRWTGRGDTQYF.

In regard to this clone: Read coverage stops 3 residues before the CDR3 terminus; the germline J gene supplies the remainder. The gene calls are TRBV12-3 or TRBV12-4 and TRBJ1-2, with 11 nucleotides matching TRBD1. The CDR3 is 17 amino acids. Unmatched junction bases numbered 7, after V lost 1 base and J lost 3 bases. The DNA read from the CDR3 is TGTGCCAGCAGTTTAGTAGGGACAGGGGGGATAGACTATGGC. Translation gives CASSLVGTGGIDYG. The full CDR3 reads CASSLVGTGGIDYGYTF.

With respect to this clone: The missing CDR3 end, 3 residues past where the read stops, is filled in from the germline J gene. The chain recombines TRBV19 with TRBJ1-3, with a tentative D call TRBD1 (5 bases). The CDR3 loop spans 16 amino acids. The V gene lost 7 bases and the J gene lost 2 bases, with 18 bases spanning the gap. Germline V gene data show CDR1 as LNHDA and CDR2 as SQIVND (reference sequence). The CDR3 protein is CASTNLGGITGNTIYF. The CDR3 bases that were read are TGTGCCAGTACCAATCTGGGGGGAATAACTGGAAACACC.

About this clone itself: The read terminates 3 residues ahead of where the CDR3 ends, so the germline J gene completes it. The chain uses TRBV29-1 and TRBJ2-1; TRBD2 matches at 9 bases. Germline values: CDR1 SQVTM, CDR2 ANQGSEA. V was clipped by 3 bases and J by 8 bases; unmatched bases: 5. The CDR3 is 13 residues long. The part of the CDR3 DNA that was read is TGCAGCGTTGAGGTTAGCGGGAGCGATGAG. It encodes CSVEVSGSDE. The CDR3 as a whole reads CSVEVSGSDEQFF.

About this clone: The read finishes 3 residues shy of the CDR3 end, and the germline J gene is used to complete it. The rearrangement uses TRBV19 and TRBJ2-7, with TRBD2 matching over 14 bases. V shed 5 bases and J 3 bases; nucleotides not matched to a gene: 0. CDR1 and CDR2 from the germline V gene are LNHDA and SQIVND (reference sequence). This CDR3 has 14 residues. The CDR3 DNA, read in part, is TGTGCCAGTAGTGGGACTAGCGGGAGCTACGAG. As protein: CASSGTSGSYE. The whole CDR3 reads CASSGTSGSYEQYF.

The CDR3 bases that were read are TGTGCCAGCAGTGACTTGACAGGGCTTGGAGAAAAA. It translates to CASSDLTGLGEK. The full CDR3 is CASSDLTGLGEKLFF. The chain couples TRBV6-1 to TRBJ1-4; 7 bases are shared with TRBD1. Coverage ceases 3 residues before the CDR3 finishes, and the germline J gene fills in the end. Germline V lookup: CDR1 MNHNS, CDR2 SASEGT. V dropped 3 bases and J dropped 8; count of bases not matched to a gene: 9. The CDR3 contains 15 residues.

The part of the CDR3 DNA that was read is TGCGCCAGCGGACAGGAAAATTACCAAAAAAGCACAGATACG. Its translation: CASGQENYQKSTDT. The CDR3 reads in full as CASGQENYQKSTDTQYF. V and J are TRBV5-1 and TRBJ2-3; 7 nucleotides line up with TRBD1. The read stops 3 residues short of the end of the CDR3; the missing end is completed from the germline J gene. CDR3 length equals 17 residues. Germline V gene data show CDR1 as SGHRS and CDR2 as YFSETQ. V was clipped by 7 bases and J by 0 bases; unmatched bases: 14.

With regard to this clone: The CDR3 end falls 3 residues outside the read, so it is completed with the germline J gene. This chain connects TRBV20-1 to TRBJ2-1, with 13 bases aligning to TRBD2. Germline lookup yields CDR1 DFQATT and CDR2 SNEGSKA (reference sequence). The CDR3 sequence is 13 residues long. With 5 bases clipped from V and 7 bases from J, the junction kept 2 bases outside the gene matches. The CDR3 here is CSARTSGSNEQFF. The covered CDR3 bases are TGCAGTGCTCGGACTAGCGGGAGTAATGAG.

Comments on this clone: The read gets to within 3 residues of the CDR3 end, and the germline J gene fills in the rest. This sequence joins TRBV5-1 and TRBJ2-2, with D uncertain. V gave up 0 bases and J gave up 4 bases, with 7 bases separating them. The germline CDR1 and CDR2 sequences are SGHRS and YFSETQ. The CDR3 spans 14 residues. Partial CDR3 DNA: TGCGCCAGCAGCTTGGGACAACCCACCGGGGAG. This translates into CASSLGQPTGE. The entire CDR3 sequence reads CASSLGQPTGELFF.

A remark on this clone: The sequence runs out 3 residues before the end of the CDR3; the remainder is reconstructed from the germline J gene. V usage is TRBV10-2 and J usage is TRBJ1-1, with 8 nucleotides matching TRBD1. The V and J ends lost 7 bases and 1 base, in that order; junction bases with no gene match: 14. The CDR3 is 17 amino acids. The germline gives CDR1 WSHSY, CDR2 SAAADI. The CDR3 loop reads CASTSAGSGTGNTEAFF. The CDR3 DNA, read in part, is TGCGCCAGCACCTCTGCGGGATCCGGGACAGGGAACACTGAA.

Regarding this clone: The sequenced fragment ends 3 residues before the CDR3 boundary, so the rest is inferred from the germline J gene. V and J are TRBV20-1 and TRBJ2-1; no firm D call. The CDR3 contains 16 residues. With 0 bases removed from V and 0 bases from J, the gap between germline ends came to 12 bases. Looked up from germline, CDR1 is DFQATT and CDR2 is SNEGSKA (reference sequence). The CDR3: CSARDPLRSSYNEQFF. Incomplete CDR3 DNA: TGCAGTGCTAGAGATCCTCTGCGGAGCTCCTACAATGAG.